Presented here are 2 T cell receptor beta chains from one specimen sequenced in a study of T cell responses to AZD1222 COVID-19 vaccine. Clones were read by immunoSEQ multiplex PCR, and TCRdb kept only the in-frame ones, dropping some. This sample has about 110,000 clones, with roughly nine tenths found just once. Sequenced here: peripheral blood, sampled on day 0 of AZD1222 vaccination. Every receptor here comes from an adult in good health.

This sequence joins TRBV30 and TRBJ1-1; the D is unclear. Germline V lookup: CDR1 GTSNPN, CDR2 SVGIG (reference sequence). This CDR3 has 11 amino acids. The V and J ends lost 4 bases and 10 bases respectively, with 13 bases between them. CDR3 sequence reads: CAWNPLSGAFF. CDR3 DNA sequence: TGTGCCTGGAACCCCTTATCGGGAGCTTTCTTT.

The J gene is TRBJ1-6, the V gene TRBV11-3, with 9 bases fitting TRBD1. CDR3 length equals 17 residues. Trimming at V came to 2 bases and at J to 7 bases, leaving 9 bases not matched to a gene. Germline V gene lookup returns CDR1 SGHNT and CDR2 YENEEA. CDR3 nucleotide sequence: TGTGCCAGCAGCTTACTTTCGGTGACAGGGGGGAATTCACCCCTCCACTTT. Its protein product is CASSLLSVTGGNSPLHF. Supplemented by reference TRBV11-3 and TRBJ1-6, the full variable domain reads EAGVVQSPRYKIIEKKQPVAFWCNPISGHNTLYWYLQNLGQGPELLIRYENEEAVDDSQLPKDRFSAERLKGVDSTLKIQPAELGDSAVYLCASSLLSVTGGNSPLHFGNGTRLTVT.